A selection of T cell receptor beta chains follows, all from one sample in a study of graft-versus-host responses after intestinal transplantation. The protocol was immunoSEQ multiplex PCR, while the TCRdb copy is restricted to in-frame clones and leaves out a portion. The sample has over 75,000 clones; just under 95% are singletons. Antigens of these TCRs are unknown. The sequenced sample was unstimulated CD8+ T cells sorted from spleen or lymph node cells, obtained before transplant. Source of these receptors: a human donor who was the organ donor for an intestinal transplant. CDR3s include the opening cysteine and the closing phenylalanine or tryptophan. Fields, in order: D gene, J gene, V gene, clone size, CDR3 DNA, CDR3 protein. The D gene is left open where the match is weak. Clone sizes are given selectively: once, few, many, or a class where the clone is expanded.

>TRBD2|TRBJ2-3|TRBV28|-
TGTGCCAGCAGCCGCGGACTAGCGGGAGGGACCCCTAACACAGATACGCAGTATTTT
CASSRGLAGGTPNTDTQYF
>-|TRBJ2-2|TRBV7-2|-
TGTGCCAGCAGCTTAACATGGGCTACCGGGGAGCTGTTTTTT
CASSLTWATGELFF
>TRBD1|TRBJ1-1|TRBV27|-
TGTGCCAGCAGTCTTACAGGGGACACTGAAGCTTTCTTT
CASSLTGDTEAFF
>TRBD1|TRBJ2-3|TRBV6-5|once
TGTGCCAGCAGTTACGCGGACAGGGGAGGGGGAGATACGCAGTATTTT
CASSYADRGGGDTQYF
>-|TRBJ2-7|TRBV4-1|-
TGCGCCAGCAGCCAAGGAGCCCTGGTCCCGAGCTACGAGCAGTACTTC
CASSQGALVPSYEQYF
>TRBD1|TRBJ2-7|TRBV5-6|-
TGTGCCAGCAGCGATGGGGGACAGGGGAGTTTCAACGAGCAGTACTTC
CASSDGGQGSFNEQYF
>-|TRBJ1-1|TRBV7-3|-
TGTGCCAGCAGCGTCTCAGGGACGGGGGGTGAAGCTTTCTTT
CASSVSGTGGEAFF
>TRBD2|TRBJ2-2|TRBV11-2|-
TGTGCCAGCAGCTTTCTAGCGGGGGGGCTAAAATTGAACACCGGGGAGCTGTTTTTT
CASSFLAGGLKLNTGELFF
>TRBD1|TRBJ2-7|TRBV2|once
TGTGCCAGCCAAAGCGATGACAGGGACCGGGAGTACTTC
CASQSDDRDREYF
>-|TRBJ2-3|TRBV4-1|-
TGCGCCAGCAGCCTGGGACTGGGTACAGATACGCAGTATTTT
CASSLGLGTDTQYF
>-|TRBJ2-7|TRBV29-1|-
TGCAGCGTGGAGGAGGGACAGTACGAGCAGTACTTC
CSVEEGQYEQYF
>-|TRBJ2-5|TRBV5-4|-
TGTGCCAGCAGCTTGGGACAGGTCCAAGAGACCCAGTACTTC
CASSLGQVQETQYF
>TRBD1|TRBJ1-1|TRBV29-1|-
TGCAGCGCAAGCATTACCGGGACAGGGGCTGAAGCTTTCTTT
CSASITGTGAEAFF
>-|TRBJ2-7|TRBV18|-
TGTGCCAGCTCAACCGGGACAACCGAGCAGTACTTC
CASSTGTTEQYF
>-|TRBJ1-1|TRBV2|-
TGTGCCAGCTCTTCTCGACAGCCGTCCGCTGAAGCTTTCTTT
CASSSRQPSAEAFF
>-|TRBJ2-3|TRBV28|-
TGTGCCAGCAGTTTATCGGGAGAGGGAACAGATACGCAGTATTTT
CASSLSGEGTDTQYF
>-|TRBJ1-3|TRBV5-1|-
TGCGCCAGCAGCTTGACAGGTACTGGAAACACCATATATTTT
CASSLTGTGNTIYF
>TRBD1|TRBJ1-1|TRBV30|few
TGTGCCTGGAGTGGGGACAGGGGAGAAACTGAAGCTTTCTTT
CAWSGDRGETEAFF
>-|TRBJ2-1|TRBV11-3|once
TGTGCCAGCAGCCCGGGGGGCGGCTCCTACAATGAGCAGTTCTTC
CASSPGGGSYNEQFF
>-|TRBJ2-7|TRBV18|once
TGTGCCAGCTCTCCAGGGGGGAGAGACTACGAGCAGTACTTC
CASSPGGRDYEQYF
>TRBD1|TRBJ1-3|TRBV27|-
TGTGCCAGCAGTTACGGGACAGGGAGTGGAAACACCATATATTTT
CASSYGTGSGNTIYF
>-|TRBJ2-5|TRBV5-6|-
TGTGCCAGCAGCTTCCTGACAGTCCAAGAGACCCAGTACTTC
CASSFLTVQETQYF
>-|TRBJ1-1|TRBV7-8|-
TGTGCCAGCCACACGGACAATCTCAAAGCTTTCTTT
CASHTDNLKAFF
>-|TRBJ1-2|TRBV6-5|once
TGTGCCAGCAGGCCACTTCAAAATAACTATGGCTACACCTTC
CASRPLQNNYGYTF
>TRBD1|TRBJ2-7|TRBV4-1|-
TGCGCCAGCAGCCAAGATCAACTAATTTGGGACAGGCGCACCTCCTACGAGCAGTACTTC
CASSQDQLIWDRRTSYEQYF
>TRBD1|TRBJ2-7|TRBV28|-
TGTGCCAGCCTAAACAGGGGCGACCCCTACGAGCAGTACTTC
CASLNRGDPYEQYF
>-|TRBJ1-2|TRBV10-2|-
TGCGCCAGCAGTTCTGGACACATAGAGAACTATGGCTACACCTTC
CASSSGHIENYGYTF
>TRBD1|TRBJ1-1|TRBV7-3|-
TGTGCCAGCAGCCAAACCCGACAGGGCCGGAACACTGAAGCTTTCTTT
CASSQTRQGRNTEAFF
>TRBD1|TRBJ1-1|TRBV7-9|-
TGTGCCATCGACCTTGGGACAGGGTGGGAGGACACTGAAGCTTTCTTT
CAIDLGTGWEDTEAFF
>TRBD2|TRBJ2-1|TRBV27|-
TGTGCCAGCAGTATAGCGGGAGGCTTCTACAATGAGCAGTTCTTC
CASSIAGGFYNEQFF
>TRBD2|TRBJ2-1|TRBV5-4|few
TGTGCCAGCAGCTTGGTAGCGGGAGAAGATGAGCAGTTCTTC
CASSLVAGEDEQFF
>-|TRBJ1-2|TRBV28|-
TGTGCCAGCAGTCCCCATCCCACTGCTGGCTACACCTTC
CASSPHPTAGYTF
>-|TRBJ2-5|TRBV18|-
TGTGCCAGCTCACCTACGACTACCCGAGAGACCCAGTACTTC
CASSPTTTRETQYF
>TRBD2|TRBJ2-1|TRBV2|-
TGTGCCAGCACCCCTAGCGGCAATGAGCAGTTCTTC
CASTPSGNEQFF
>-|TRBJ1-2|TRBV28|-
TGTGCCAGCAGTCCCCTCGCGGGGGTGGAAGTTCAGGGCTACACCTTC
CASSPLAGVEVQGYTF
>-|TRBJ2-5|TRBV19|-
TGTGCCAGTAGTATCGGAGGGGGCTTCCAAGAGACCCAGTACTTC
CASSIGGGFQETQYF
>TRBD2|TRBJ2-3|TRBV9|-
TGTGCCAGCAGCGTAGCTAGCGGGAGCACAGATACGCAGTATTTT
CASSVASGSTDTQYF
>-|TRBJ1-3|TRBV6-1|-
TGTGCCAGCAGTGAAGGAACTTCTGGAAACACCATATATTTT
CASSEGTSGNTIYF
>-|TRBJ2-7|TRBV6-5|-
TGTGCCAGCAGTCTCAGGGGGGCATCCTACGAGCAGTACTTC
CASSLRGASYEQYF
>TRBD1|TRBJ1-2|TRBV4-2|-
TGTGCCAGCAGCCCTAAAACAGGGGATTCCTGGGGCTACACCTTC
CASSPKTGDSWGYTF